Presented here are 12 T cell receptor beta chains from one specimen sequenced in a study of blood T cell repertoires in COVID-19 (TCRdb year 2020). The receptor library was made with the immunoSEQ multiplex PCR assay. Held by TCRdb, this immuneACCESS table contains in-frame sequences only and omits some clones. Under half of the omission traces to an unresolved V gene where checked; the cause of the rest is unknown. This sample holds roughly 200,000 clones; roughly 80% were observed only once. The leading ten clones occupy roughly 5.2% of the sample. Material: PBMCs or T cells enriched from blood (not recorded which). These receptor sequences come from a woman aged 60-75 years with acute COVID-19.

This clone was found a few times. The rearrangement links TRBV10-3 to TRBJ1-2; no clear D gene. This CDR3 spans 11 amino acids. V lost 3 bases and J 8 bases, leaving 7 bases between the germline ends. CDR1 and CDR2 (germline): ENHRY, SYGVKD. The DNA for the CDR3 is TGTGCCATCAGTGATGACATCGGCTACACCTTC. This gives the protein CAISDDIGYTF.

This clone was detected a few times. V gene TRBV28 combines with J gene TRBJ2-3; 8 bases are shared with TRBD2. The CDR3 spans 15 residues. Germline CDR1 and CDR2: MDHEN and SYDVKM. V dropped 3 bases and J dropped 5; count of bases not matched to a gene: 7. CDR3 amino acids: CASSFGAGAGDTQYF. The CDR3, as DNA: TGTGCCAGCAGTTTTGGAGCGGGAGCAGGAGATACGCAGTATTTT.

V and J are TRBV6-1 and TRBJ2-7, with D hard to call. Trimming removed 3 bases from V and 2 bases from J, with 8 bases in between. CDR1 is MNHNS and CDR2 is SASEGT in the germline V gene. The CDR3 is 13 amino acids. The CDR3 loop is CASSEHTAYEQYV. CDR3 bases: TGTGCCAGCAGTGAGCACACAGCCTACGAGCAGTACGTC.

The chain carries TRBV4-3 and TRBJ2-2; D possibly corresponds to TRBD1 (5 bases). This CDR3 comprises 22 residues. Germline V gives CDR1 LGHNA, CDR2 YSLEER. The V end was cut by 2 bases, the J end by 0 bases, with 28 bases between. The DNA for the CDR3 is TGCGCCAGCAGCCAACCGAACCACCCTAAGACAGCCAGGAAAGCGAACACCGGGGAGCTGTTTTTT. It yields the protein CASSQPNHPKTARKANTGELFF.

V gene TRBV13 combines with J gene TRBJ2-7; 11 bases match TRBD2. Germline V gene data show CDR1 as PRHDT and CDR2 as FYEKMQ (reference sequence). The V and J ends lost 8 bases and 3 bases, in that order; junction bases with no gene match: 3. The CDR3 runs 13 residues. The CDR3 nucleotides are TGTGCCAGCCTACTAGCGGGAGACTACGAGCAGTACTTC. Amino acids: CASLLAGDYEQYF.

This clone was seen only a few times. The rearrangement uses TRBV2 and TRBJ2-1; D unclear. CDR3 length equals 15 residues. CDR1 and CDR2 (germline): SNHLY, FYNNEI. Deletions cut 3 bases from V and 0 bases from J, with 9 bases between. CDR3 DNA sequence: TGTGCCAGCAGTGACGCCAGGCTCTCCTACAATGAGCAGTTCTTC. Amino acid sequence: CASSDARLSYNEQFF.

Only a few counts were recorded for this clone. This chain links TRBV30 with TRBJ1-4, with TRBD1 matching 12 bases. Looked up from germline, CDR1 is GTSNPN and CDR2 is SVGIG (reference sequence). J was trimmed by 8 bases and V by 4 bases; bases with no gene match: 11. The CDR3 is 16 residues long. The CDR3 DNA follows: TGTGCCTGGACCGGGACAGGGGGCCTCCGGGCGGAAAAACTGTTTTTT. Translating gives CAWTGTGGLRAEKLFF.

J is TRBJ2-3 and V is TRBV10-1; 11 nucleotides line up with TRBD2. CDR1 is WNHNN, CDR2 SYGVQD, per germline (reference sequence). The V segment lost 4 bases and the J segment 2 bases; nucleotides outside the gene matches: 8. The CDR3 is made up of 17 amino acids. Here the CDR3 reads CASSAMASGGHTDTQYF. As DNA, the CDR3 is TGCGCCAGCAGTGCGATGGCTAGCGGGGGGCACACAGATACGCAGTATTTT.

This chain uses TRBV19 with TRBJ2-5, with 9 bases aligning to TRBD1. Unmatched junction bases numbered 8, after V lost 4 bases and J lost 5 bases. Germline V lookup: CDR1 LNHDA, CDR2 SQIVND (reference sequence). This CDR3 has 15 amino acids. The CDR3 loop is CASSTGQGRMETQYF. In DNA form, the CDR3 reads TGTGCCAGTAGTACTGGACAGGGGAGGATGGAGACCCAGTACTTC. The whole variable domain, remainder taken from reference TRBV19 and TRBJ2-5, is DGGITQSPKYLFRKEGQNVTLSCEQNLNHDAMYWYRQDPGQGLRLIYYSQIVNDFQKGDIAEGYSVSREKKESFPLTVTSAQKNPTAFYLCASSTGQGRMETQYFGPGTRLLVL.

The V call is TRBV12-3 or TRBV12-4, the J call TRBJ2-7; D remains ambiguous. The CDR3 covers 12 residues. V lost 5 bases to trimming and J lost 6 bases, with 11 bases between them. CDR3 amino acids: CASSLIRSEQYF. The CDR3 DNA is TGTGCCAGCAGTCTAATTAGATCCGAGCAGTACTTC.

This clone was seen once. The J gene is TRBJ2-1, the V gene TRBV4-2, with TRBD1 matching 7 bases. Looked up from germline, CDR1 is LGHNA and CDR2 is YNFKEQ. The junction had 9 bases not matched to a gene; V was cut back by 4 bases and J by 6 bases. The CDR3 contains 15 residues. The CDR3 DNA is TGTGCCAGCAGCCCCACAGGGGCCTGGGGCAATGAGCAGTTCTTC. Translated: CASSPTGAWGNEQFF.

The CDR3 spells CASSQGASRNQPQHF. DNA for the CDR3: TGTGCCAGCAGCCAAGGGGCCAGCCGCAATCAGCCCCAGCATTTT. The rearrangement uses TRBV3-1 (or the pseudogene TRBV3-2) and TRBJ1-5; D ambiguous. V was shortened by 1 base and J by 2 bases, with 9 bases between the two germline ends. Per the germline V gene, CDR1 is LGHDT and CDR2 is YNNKEL (reference sequence). The CDR3 contains 15 residues.